This T cell receptor beta chain was sequenced in a study of metastatic and nonmetastatic thyroid tumors. TCRdb re-called clones via MiXCR from the PCR reads. The sample holds about 33,000 clones; about a sixth are singletons and the top ten take about 5%. V was clipped by 1 base and J by 4 bases; unmatched bases: 3. The CDR3 spans 14 residues. The germline V gene encodes CDR1 MGHRA and CDR2 YSYEKL. There were no patients who had received any treatment before thyroid surgery. The sample holds many counts of this clone. The clonotype was recovered from a female donor with papillary thyroid cancer or a benign thyroid nodule (not recorded which). Some clones in this sample may be carry-over from other donors' samples. This chain connects TRBV4-1 to TRBJ1-1, with 7 positions matching TRBD1. Sequencing used blood. The CDR3 DNA reads as TGCGCCAGCAGCCAAGTTTCAGGGGGCACTGAAGCTTTCTTT. This translates into CASSQVSGGTEAFF.